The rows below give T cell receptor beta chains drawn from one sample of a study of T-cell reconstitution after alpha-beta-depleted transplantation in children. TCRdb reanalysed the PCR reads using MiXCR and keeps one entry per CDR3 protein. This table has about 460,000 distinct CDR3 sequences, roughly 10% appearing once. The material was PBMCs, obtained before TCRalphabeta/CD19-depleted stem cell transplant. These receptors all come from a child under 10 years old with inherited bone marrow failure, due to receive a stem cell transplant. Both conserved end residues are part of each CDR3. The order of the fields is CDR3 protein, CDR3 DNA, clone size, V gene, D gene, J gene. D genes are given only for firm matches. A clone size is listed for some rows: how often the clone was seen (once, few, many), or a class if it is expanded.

cdr3_aa: CASSLPTSRHYEQYF
cdr3_nt: TGTGCCAGCAGCTTACCCACTAGCCGTCACTACGAGCAGTACTTC
clone_size: NA
v_call: TRBV7-2
d_call: NA
j_call: TRBJ2-7

cdr3_aa: CASSLMQGVGETQYF
cdr3_nt: TGTGCCAGCAGCTTAATGCAGGGGGTCGGGGAGACCCAGTACTTC
clone_size: many
v_call: TRBV7-8
d_call: TRBD1
j_call: TRBJ2-5

cdr3_aa: CASSESKGGHEQFF
cdr3_nt: TGCGCCAGCAGTGAGTCGAAAGGGGGGCATGAGCAGTTCTTC
clone_size: many
v_call: TRBV10-2
d_call: NA
j_call: TRBJ2-1

cdr3_aa: CASSLIGSQETQYF
cdr3_nt: TGTGCCAGCAGTTTAATTGGATCCCAAGAGACCCAGTACTTC
clone_size: many
v_call: TRBV27
d_call: NA
j_call: TRBJ2-5

cdr3_aa: CAITPDREETQYF
cdr3_nt: TGTGCCATCACCCCGGACAGGGAAGAGACCCAGTACTTC
clone_size: many
v_call: TRBV10-3
d_call: TRBD1
j_call: TRBJ2-5

cdr3_aa: CAIRDRGYNEQFF
cdr3_nt: TGTGCCATCCGGGACAGGGGGTACAATGAGCAGTTCTTC
clone_size: many
v_call: TRBV24-1
d_call: TRBD1
j_call: TRBJ2-1

cdr3_aa: CASSLYPGTSGTGELFF
cdr3_nt: TGTGCCAGCAGCCTCTACCCCGGGACTTCCGGCACCGGGGAGCTGTTTTTT
clone_size: NA
v_call: TRBV7-2
d_call: NA
j_call: TRBJ2-2

cdr3_aa: CASSFSSPNYGYTF
cdr3_nt: TGTGCCAGCAGTTTTAGCAGTCCTAACTATGGCTACACCTTC
clone_size: many
v_call: TRBV27
d_call: NA
j_call: TRBJ1-2

cdr3_aa: CASSLVPGLETQYF
cdr3_nt: TGCGCCAGCAGCTTGGTTCCAGGGTTGGAGACCCAGTACTTC
clone_size: NA
v_call: TRBV5-1
d_call: NA
j_call: TRBJ2-5

cdr3_aa: CASSPGLTGRNTEAFF
cdr3_nt: TGTGCCAGCAGCCCCGGCCTTACGGGGAGGAACACTGAAGCTTTCTTT
clone_size: few
v_call: TRBV28
d_call: NA
j_call: TRBJ1-1

cdr3_aa: CASSPSEGMTYNEQFF
cdr3_nt: TGTGCCAGCAGTCCGTCGGAGGGCATGACCTACAATGAGCAGTTCTTC
clone_size: many
v_call: TRBV27
d_call: NA
j_call: TRBJ2-1

cdr3_aa: CASRVSTLGATYNEQFF
cdr3_nt: TGTGCCAGTCGGGTCTCCACGCTCGGTGCTACCTACAATGAGCAGTTCTTC
clone_size: NA
v_call: TRBV2
d_call: NA
j_call: TRBJ2-1

cdr3_aa: CASSLAPGGGYEQYF
cdr3_nt: TGTGCCAGCAGCTTAGCGCCGGGGGGGGGCTACGAGCAGTACTTC
clone_size: many
v_call: TRBV7-2
d_call: TRBD2
j_call: TRBJ2-7

cdr3_aa: CASRPQGFGETQYF
cdr3_nt: TGCGCCAGCAGACCGCAGGGTTTCGGAGAGACCCAGTACTTC
clone_size: NA
v_call: TRBV5-1
d_call: NA
j_call: TRBJ2-5

cdr3_aa: CAGRAGVGNTIYF
cdr3_nt: TGTGCCGGAAGAGCAGGGGTGGGAAACACCATATATTTT
clone_size: many
v_call: TRBV6-6
d_call: NA
j_call: TRBJ1-3

cdr3_aa: CASSFLAGVSYNEQFF
cdr3_nt: TGTGCCAGCAGCTTCCTAGCCGGGGTTTCCTACAATGAGCAGTTCTTC
clone_size: few
v_call: TRBV14
d_call: NA
j_call: TRBJ2-1

cdr3_aa: CASGQENSPLHF
cdr3_nt: TGTGCCAGCGGACAGGAAAATTCACCCCTCCACTTT
clone_size: many
v_call: TRBV6-5
d_call: TRBD1
j_call: TRBJ1-6

cdr3_aa: CASSISSGGNQPQHF
cdr3_nt: TGTGCCAGTAGTATCTCTAGCGGGGGCAATCAGCCCCAGCATTTT
clone_size: NA
v_call: TRBV19
d_call: NA
j_call: TRBJ1-5

cdr3_aa: CASSTSGASYNEQFF
cdr3_nt: TGTGCCAGCAGCACTAGCGGAGCCTCCTACAATGAGCAGTTCTTC
clone_size: many
v_call: TRBV7-9
d_call: TRBD2
j_call: TRBJ2-1

cdr3_aa: CASQHTLSSYNEQFF
cdr3_nt: TGTGCCAGTCAGCACACTTTAAGCTCCTACAATGAGCAGTTCTTC
clone_size: many
v_call: TRBV28
d_call: NA
j_call: TRBJ2-1

cdr3_aa: CASSSVRGPPFSYNEQFF
cdr3_nt: TGTGCCAGCAGTTCCGTTCGAGGGCCACCCTTCTCCTACAATGAGCAGTTCTTC
clone_size: many
v_call: TRBV6-5
d_call: NA
j_call: TRBJ2-1

cdr3_aa: CSVVDPTYNEQFF
cdr3_nt: TGCAGCGTTGTGGACCCTACCTACAATGAGCAGTTCTTC
clone_size: many
v_call: TRBV29-1
d_call: NA
j_call: TRBJ2-1

cdr3_aa: CASSLGGRPDQPQHF
cdr3_nt: TGTGCCAGCAGTTTGGGGGGGCGCCCGGATCAGCCCCAGCATTTT
clone_size: many
v_call: TRBV6-5
d_call: NA
j_call: TRBJ1-5

cdr3_aa: CASSYYHGRAHGELFF
cdr3_nt: TGTGCCAGCAGTTACTACCACGGGAGGGCCCACGGGGAGCTGTTTTTT
clone_size: many
v_call: TRBV6-2/TRBV6-3
d_call: TRBD2
j_call: TRBJ2-2

cdr3_aa: CSAPSTSGFSYEQYF
cdr3_nt: TGCAGTGCTCCTTCGACTAGCGGGTTCTCCTACGAGCAGTACTTC
clone_size: many
v_call: TRBV20-1
d_call: TRBD2
j_call: TRBJ2-7

cdr3_aa: CASSQMGLAKETQYF
cdr3_nt: TGCGCCAGCAGCCAAATGGGACTAGCTAAAGAGACCCAGTACTTC
clone_size: NA
v_call: TRBV4-1
d_call: TRBD2
j_call: TRBJ2-5

cdr3_aa: CASSLDARDTQYF
cdr3_nt: TGTGCCAGCAGCTTAGATGCTCGGGATACGCAGTATTTT
clone_size: many
v_call: TRBV7-9
d_call: NA
j_call: TRBJ2-3

cdr3_aa: CASSPLGQGLAKNIQYF
cdr3_nt: TGTGCCAGCAGTCCCCTGGGGCAGGGGTTAGCCAAAAACATTCAGTACTTC
clone_size: many
v_call: TRBV27
d_call: NA
j_call: TRBJ2-4

cdr3_aa: CSARGIHEQYF
cdr3_nt: TGCAGTGCTAGAGGGATCCACGAGCAGTACTTC
clone_size: many
v_call: TRBV20-1
d_call: NA
j_call: TRBJ2-7

cdr3_aa: CASSLSDGTGANVLTF
cdr3_nt: TGTGCCAGCAGTTTATCGGACGGAACTGGGGCCAACGTCCTGACTTTC
clone_size: many
v_call: TRBV27
d_call: NA
j_call: TRBJ2-6

cdr3_aa: CASSPTGPTGNTIYF
cdr3_nt: TGTGCCAGCAGCCCCACAGGTCCTACTGGAAACACCATATATTTT
clone_size: many
v_call: TRBV12-3/TRBV12-4
d_call: NA
j_call: TRBJ1-3

cdr3_aa: CASRITDTQYF
cdr3_nt: TGTGCCAGTAGGATCACAGATACGCAGTATTTT
clone_size: many
v_call: TRBV19
d_call: NA
j_call: TRBJ2-3

cdr3_aa: CSVSGGPEQFF
cdr3_nt: TGCAGCGTTTCGGGGGGACCTGAGCAGTTCTTC
clone_size: few
v_call: TRBV29-1
d_call: TRBD2
j_call: TRBJ2-1

cdr3_aa: CASSQERLAGKNTGELFF
cdr3_nt: TGCGCCAGCAGCCAAGAGCGCCTAGCGGGGAAGAACACCGGGGAGCTGTTTTTT
clone_size: many
v_call: TRBV4-3
d_call: TRBD2
j_call: TRBJ2-2

cdr3_aa: CSARDGYTEAFF
cdr3_nt: TGCAGTGCAAGGGACGGCTACACTGAAGCTTTCTTT
clone_size: many
v_call: TRBV20-1
d_call: NA
j_call: TRBJ1-1

cdr3_aa: CASRIKPATTTGELFF
cdr3_nt: TGTGCCAGCAGAATTAAGCCGGCTACTACCACCGGGGAGCTGTTTTTT
clone_size: few
v_call: TRBV27
d_call: NA
j_call: TRBJ2-2

cdr3_aa: CASSEVVWALHF
cdr3_nt: TGTGCCAGCAGTGAGGTGGTGTGGGCCCTCCACTTT
clone_size: many
v_call: TRBV6-1
d_call: NA
j_call: TRBJ1-6

cdr3_aa: CASSSAAAVHHYGYTF
cdr3_nt: TGTGCCAGCAGTTCCGCTGCCGCCGTACACCACTATGGCTACACCTTC
clone_size: many
v_call: TRBV12-3/TRBV12-4
d_call: NA
j_call: TRBJ1-2

cdr3_aa: CASSLRAGEQFF
cdr3_nt: TGTGCCAGCAGCTTGAGGGCGGGTGAGCAGTTCTTC
clone_size: few
v_call: TRBV7-2
d_call: NA
j_call: TRBJ2-1